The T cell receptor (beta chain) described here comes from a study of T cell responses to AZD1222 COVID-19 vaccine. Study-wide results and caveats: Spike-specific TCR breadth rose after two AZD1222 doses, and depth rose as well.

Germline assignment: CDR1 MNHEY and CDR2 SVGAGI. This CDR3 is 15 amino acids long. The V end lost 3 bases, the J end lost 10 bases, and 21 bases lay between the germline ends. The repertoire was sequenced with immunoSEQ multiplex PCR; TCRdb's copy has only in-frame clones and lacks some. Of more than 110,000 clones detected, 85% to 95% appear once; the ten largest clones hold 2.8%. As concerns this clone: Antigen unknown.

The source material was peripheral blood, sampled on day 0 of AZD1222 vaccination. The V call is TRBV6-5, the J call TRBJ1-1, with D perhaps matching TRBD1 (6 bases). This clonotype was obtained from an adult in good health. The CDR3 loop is CASSYQEGIGGAAFF. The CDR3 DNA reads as TGTGCCAGCAGTTATCAAGAGGGTATAGGGGGGGCAGCTTTCTTT.